This entry lists 9 T cell receptor beta chains sequenced from one sample in a study of CD8+ T cells in alopecia areata (dated by TCRdb to about 2018). The library relied on the immunoSEQ multiplex PCR assay. RNA was extracted from all samples and reverse transcribed into cDNA as template for TCR sequencing. The immuneACCESS repertoire file appears here via TCRdb, limited to in-frame rearrangements. These files lack a portion of the clones; in checked studies, under half of the deficit traces to unresolved V genes, and the cause of the others is not known. Present in this sample are 200,000 to 250,000 clones, approximately 61% of which were seen just once. Under 1.5% of the sample is taken by the ten largest. The time point label of this sample denotes: baseline before oral tofacitinib. The sequenced sample was CD4+ T cells sorted from blood, obtained at week 0. The receptor source for this set is a human donor with alopecia areata.

This clone was counted once. The V gene is TRBV5-6, the J gene TRBJ1-3; D is uncertain. The V gene lost 5 bases and the J gene lost 0 bases, with 9 bases spanning the gap. This CDR3 contains 14 residues. The germline CDR1 and CDR2 sequences are SGHDT and YYEEEE. CDR3 region: CASRADPSGNTIYF. CDR3 DNA sequence: TGTGCCAGCAGGGCCGACCCCTCTGGAAACACCATATATTTT.

The chain recombines TRBV11-1 with TRBJ2-5; the D gene is possibly TRBD1 (5 bases). Germline CDR1 and CDR2: SGHAT and FQDESV (reference sequence). This CDR3 has 13 residues. Trimming left V 2 bases short and J 5 bases short, with 9 bases between. In DNA, the CDR3 is TGTGCCAGCAGCTTAAGCAGGGATGAGACCCAGTACTTC. Translated: CASSLSRDETQYF. The full variable domain, with the rest looked up from reference TRBV11-1 and TRBJ2-5, is EAEVAQSPRYKITEKSQAVAFWCDPISGHATLYWYRQILGQGPELLVQFQDESVVDDSQLPKDRFSAERLKGVDSTLKIQPAELGDSAMYLCASSLSRDETQYFGPGTRLLVL.

The chain employs TRBV7-2 and TRBJ2-3, with 9 bases matching TRBD2. CDR1 is SGHTA and CDR2 is FQGNSA in the germline V gene. CDR3 length equals 15 residues. Losses at the gene ends were 2 bases for V and 2 bases for J; bases not matched to a gene: 2. The CDR3 sequence is CASSLSGGFTDTQYF. DNA for the CDR3: TGTGCCAGCAGCTTAAGCGGGGGGTTCACAGATACGCAGTATTTT.

This clone was recorded a few times. The chain couples TRBV27 to TRBJ1-5, with D unresolved. Trimming removed 3 bases from V and 6 bases from J, with 9 bases in between. Germline CDR1 and CDR2: MNHEY and SMNVEV (reference sequence). CDR3 size: 13 residues. The CDR3 here is CASSFEEGQPQHF. The DNA for the CDR3 is TGTGCCAGCAGTTTCGAAGAGGGTCAGCCCCAGCATTTT.

V gene TRBV6-6 combines with J gene TRBJ2-6; D is unclear. Between the trimmed V and J ends, which lost 8 bases and 0 bases, there was a span of 5 bases. This CDR3 has 13 amino acids. Germline values: CDR1 MNHNY, CDR2 SVGAGI (reference sequence). DNA for the CDR3: TGTGCCAGCCTTTCCTCTGGGGCCAACGTCCTGACTTTC. It yields the protein CASLSSGANVLTF.

This chain uses TRBV4-1 with TRBJ1-2, with TRBD1 matching over 7 bases. Germline CDR1 reads MGHRA; CDR2 reads YSYEKL. The CDR3 runs to 13 residues. Trimming took 4 bases from V and 10 from J; bases not matched to a gene: 9. The CDR3 spells CASSPRQGRDYTF. The CDR3 DNA is TGCGCCAGCAGCCCCCGACAGGGAAGGGACTACACCTTC.

CDR3 region: CAWTAGDTQYF. In nucleotides, the CDR3 is TGTGCCTGGACGGCAGGAGATACGCAGTATTTT. This chain joins TRBV30 and TRBJ2-3; D remains unclear. Trimming left V 4 bases short and J 5 bases short, with 7 bases between. Germline V lookup: CDR1 GTSNPN, CDR2 SVGIG (reference sequence). The CDR3 is made up of 11 amino acids.

The J gene is TRBJ2-5, the V gene TRBV29-1, with TRBD2 as a possible D gene (6 bases). The germline V gene has CDR1 SQVTM and CDR2 ANQGSEA. The CDR3 consists of 12 residues. With 6 bases removed from V and 0 bases from J, the gap between germline ends came to 8 bases. The CDR3 region is CSVGDYQETQYF. The CDR3 nucleotides are TGCAGCGTGGGGGACTACCAAGAGACCCAGTACTTC. Together with reference TRBV29-1 and TRBJ2-5, the CDR3 gives the full variable domain: SAVISQKPSRDICQRGTSLTIQCQVDSQVTMMFWYRQQPGQSLTLIATANQGSEATYESGFVIDKFPISRPNLTFSTLTVSNMSPEDSSIYLCSVGDYQETQYFGPGTRLLVL.

The V and J genes are TRBV9 and TRBJ2-5; perhaps TRBD1 as D (6 bases). Trimming stripped 4 bases from V and 5 bases from J, with 12 bases between. This CDR3 region has 13 residues. Germline loops: CDR1 SGDLS, CDR2 YYNGEE. The CDR3: CASSPLQGETQYF. Here the CDR3 DNA reads TGTGCCAGCAGCCCTCTCCAGGGGGAGACCCAGTACTTC.